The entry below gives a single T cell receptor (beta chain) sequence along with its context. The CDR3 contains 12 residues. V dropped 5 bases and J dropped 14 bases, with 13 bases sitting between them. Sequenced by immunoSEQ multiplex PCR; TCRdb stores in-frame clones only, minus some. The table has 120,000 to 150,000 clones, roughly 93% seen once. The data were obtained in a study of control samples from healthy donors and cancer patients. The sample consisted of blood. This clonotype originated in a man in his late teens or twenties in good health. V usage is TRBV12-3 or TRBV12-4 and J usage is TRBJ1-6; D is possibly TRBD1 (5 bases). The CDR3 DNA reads TGTGCCAGCAGTCGAGGGGTTAAGGCCCTCCACTTT. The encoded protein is CASSRGVKALHF.